This is a list of T cell receptor beta chains from one sample in a study of blood T cells in healthy people across ages. Each CDR3 protein gets one entry after TCRdb re-called the 5' RACE reads with MiXCR. The sample lists roughly 800,000 distinct CDR3 sequences; less than 70% were seen once. The source material was blood. The source of these receptors is an elderly man in good health. The CDR3 runs from the conserved cysteine through the conserved F or W. A D gene is named only where the DNA matches it firmly. Size values are once, few and many counts, or a class for expanded clones, and some rows have none.

>.|.|TRBV7-8|TRBJ1-2
CASSLAGAFRKDASYGYTF
TGTGCCAGCAGCTTAGCGGGTGCTTTTCGGAAGGATGCTAGTTATGGCTACACCTTC
>few|.|TRBV7-8|TRBJ2-7
CASSSTTGELTYEQYF
TGTGCCAGCAGCAGCACTACAGGAGAACTAACCTACGAGCAGTACTTC
>few|TRBD2|TRBV11-2|TRBJ2-1
CASSLILAVEQFF
TGTGCCAGCAGCTTAATACTAGCGGTTGAGCAGTTCTTC
>.|TRBD1|TRBV11-2|TRBJ2-7
CASRQTGGSGEQYF
TGTGCCAGCAGACAGACAGGGGGCTCGGGTGAGCAGTACTTC
>.|TRBD1|TRBV13|TRBJ2-7
CASSPGQGIGEQYF
TGTGCCAGCAGCCCTGGACAGGGGATTGGCGAGCAGTACTTC
>.|TRBD1|TRBV5-1|TRBJ1-1
CASIEGQGAAEAFF
TGCGCCAGCATTGAAGGACAGGGGGCGGCCGAAGCTTTCTTT
>.|TRBD2|TRBV5-1|TRBJ2-1
CASSLIVRETRVSSYNEQFF
TGCGCCAGCAGCTTGATAGTGCGGGAGACTCGCGTTAGCTCCTACAATGAGCAGTTCTTC
>.|.|TRBV6-6|TRBJ2-5
CASSYSIGPGQETQYF
TGTGCCAGCAGTTACTCGATAGGGCCCGGGCAAGAGACCCAGTACTTC
>.|TRBD1|TRBV29-1|TRBJ2-3
CSGDRGRNTDTQYF
TGCAGCGGCGACAGGGGGCGAAACACAGATACGCAGTATTTT
>.|.|TRBV6-2/TRBV6-3|TRBJ1-5
CASSSANNQPQHF
TGTGCCAGCAGTTCCGCCAACAATCAGCCCCAGCATTTT
>.|TRBD2|TRBV24-1|TRBJ2-7
CATSGGREWSNEQYF
TGTGCCACCAGTGGCGGGCGGGAGTGGTCGAATGAGCAGTACTTC
>.|.|TRBV5-1|TRBJ2-1
CASSLALDRAYNEQFF
TGCGCCAGCAGCTTGGCCCTGGACAGAGCCTACAATGAGCAGTTCTTC
>.|.|TRBV5-1|TRBJ2-4
CASSLDMPGGKNIQYF
TGCGCCAGCAGCTTGGATATGCCGGGTGGCAAAAACATTCAGTACTTC
>.|TRBD1|TRBV3-1|TRBJ1-2
CASSFGTVGGYTF
TGTGCCAGCAGCTTCGGGACAGTGGGTGGCTACACCTTC
>.|.|TRBV13|TRBJ2-6
CASSLFGASGANVLTF
TGTGCCAGCAGCTTATTTGGGGCCTCTGGGGCCAACGTCCTGACTTTC
>.|.|TRBV15|TRBJ1-5
CATSTRGSNQPQHF
TGTGCCACCAGCACCAGGGGAAGCAATCAGCCCCAGCATTTT
>.|TRBD1|TRBV4-1|TRBJ2-7
CASSHTGTGGEQYF
TGCGCCAGCAGCCATACCGGGACAGGGGGCGAGCAGTACTTC
>.|.|TRBV20-1|TRBJ2-7
CSAWGPSYEQYF
TGCAGTGCATGGGGGCCCTCCTACGAGCAGTACTTC
>.|TRBD2|TRBV7-3|TRBJ2-4
CASSLSAGNQLQYF
TGTGCCAGCAGCTTATCAGCGGGAAACCAGTTGCAGTACTTC
>.|.|TRBV5-1|TRBJ2-5
CASSRSSRDQETQYF
TGCGCCAGCAGCAGGAGTAGCCGGGACCAAGAGACCCAGTACTTC